This paragraph reports one T cell receptor beta chain. Its antigen is unknown. The CDR3 sequence is 13 residues long. V was clipped by 9 bases and J by 11 bases; unmatched bases: 13. Germline loops: CDR1 MDHEN, CDR2 SYDVKM. The sample comes from a study of cytomegalovirus exposure and HLA in healthy donors. General study findings and limits: Cytomegalovirus status, reportedly, was diagnosed with high specificity and sensitivity by the classifier. Excluded were some V segments that proved indistinguishable, including TRBV6-2 and TRBV6-3. CMV serostatus was the only recorded immune exposure for donors.

Researchers ran the PCR with 60 Vbeta and 13 Jbeta primers. Repertoires were generated with immunoSEQ multiplex PCR, while TCRdb's copy carries only in-frame clones and drops some. The data contain around 190,000 clones, around 82% of them singletons. Source material: PBMCs. This clonotype was sampled from a man in his 60s in good health and CMV-seronegative. V and J are TRBV28 and TRBJ1-1, with 9 bases matching TRBD1. The CDR3: CASKPGDRARAFF. DNA of the CDR3: TGTGCCAGTAAACCCGGGGACAGGGCGAGGGCTTTCTTT.